Given below is one TCR beta chain in context. TCRdb's table, derived via immunoSEQ multiplex PCR, lists solely in-frame clones and lacks some. The sample records about 62,000 clones, about 70% being singletons. The data were taken from a study of memory CD4+ T cells and cytomegalovirus serostatus. The sort gate was single viable CD3+CD4+CD8-CD45RO+ cells for memory CD4+ T cells. The CDR3 length is 13 residues. The V gene's germline CDR1 is SNHLY and CDR2 FYNNEI. Trimming stripped 8 bases from V and 4 bases from J, with 9 bases between. Specimen: memory CD4+ T cells from blood. V is TRBV2 and J is TRBJ1-6, with a weak D call TRBD1 (5 bases). This TCR was sampled from an adult in good health and CMV-seropositive. The CDR3: CASAQGYNSPLHF. CDR3 DNA sequence: TGTGCCAGCGCCCAGGGATATAATTCACCCCTCCACTTT.